The next 8 T cell receptor beta chains were all read from a single sample in a study of T cells after yellow fever vaccination. TCRdb ran MiXCR on the 5' RACE reads and lists one entry per CDR3 protein. This sample has a few hundred thousand distinct CDR3 sequences, with around a sixth found just once. The sample in question was PBMCs, obtained about 5 days after the first yellow fever vaccination. The receptors were sampled from a man younger than 35 who received the YFV17D yellow fever vaccine.

The chain carries TRBV5-1 and TRBJ2-2; D ambiguous. V was shortened by 1 base and J by 1 base, with 8 bases between the two germline ends. CDR1 and CDR2 (germline): SGHRS, YFSETQ. The CDR3 extends over 15 amino acids. CDR3 amino acids: CASSLLLVNTGELFF. In DNA, the CDR3 is TGCGCCAGCAGCTTGCTCCTTGTGAACACCGGGGAGCTGTTTTTT.

The rearrangement links TRBV10-3 to TRBJ1-1; a weak D match, TRBD1 (6 bases). The V end was cut by 1 base, the J end by 1 base, with 13 bases between. This CDR3 is built from 16 residues. Germline CDR1 and CDR2: ENHRY and SYGVKD. The CDR3 loop is CAISEWGAGSNTEAFF. CDR3 nucleotide sequence: TGTGCCATCAGTGAGTGGGGGGCGGGCTCGAACACTGAAGCTTTCTTT.

There are a few counts of this clonotype. The chain employs TRBV2 and TRBJ2-7; 8 nucleotides match TRBD2. This CDR3 spans 15 amino acids. The V gene's germline CDR1 is SNHLY and CDR2 FYNNEI. Losses at the gene ends were 6 bases for V and 4 bases for J; bases not matched to a gene: 11. The CDR3 sequence is CASRRRDSGEYEQYF. CDR3 coding DNA: TGTGCCAGCAGAAGGAGAGATAGCGGGGAATACGAGCAGTACTTC.

V usage is TRBV20-1 and J usage is TRBJ2-3; no definite D call. V dropped 5 bases and J dropped 2 bases, with 11 bases sitting between them. This CDR3 spans 13 amino acids. The germline gives CDR1 DFQATT, CDR2 SNEGSKA (reference sequence). CDR3 nucleotide sequence: TGCAGTGCTGGAGTGGGGTCCACAGATACGCAGTATTTT. This gives the protein CSAGVGSTDTQYF.

The chain has TRBV28 and TRBJ2-2, with D tentatively TRBD1 (5 bases). Trimming cost V 3 bases and J 5 bases, with 16 bases left between them. The CDR3 length is 16 residues. Per the germline V gene, CDR1 is MDHEN and CDR2 is SYDVKM. CDR3 nucleotides: TGTGCCAGCAGTTTGGAGTACAGGAAGACGACCGGGGAGCTGTTTTTT. Its translation: CASSLEYRKTTGELFF.

Ten or more counts support this clonotype. V gene TRBV20-1 combines with J gene TRBJ2-7; no clear D gene. Trimming left V 4 bases short and J 0 bases short, with 13 bases between. CDR1 and CDR2 from the germline V gene are DFQATT and SNEGSKA (reference sequence). The CDR3 sequence is 14 residues long. For the CDR3, the DNA is TGCAGTGCTAACCCCAGGCGGAGCTCCTACGAGCAGTACTTC. Amino acids: CSANPRRSSYEQYF.

The chain links TRBV29-1 to TRBJ1-1; no definite D call. Trimming took 5 bases from V and 3 from J, leaving 10 bases between them. CDR1 is SQVTM, CDR2 ANQGSEA, per germline. The CDR3 has 12 amino acids. Written as DNA, the CDR3 is TGCAGCGTTCCTGGTGGTTACACTGAAGCTTTCTTT. It specifies CSVPGGYTEAFF.

In this sample, this clonotype turned up a few times. V gene TRBV5-1 combines with J gene TRBJ2-3, with a tentative D call TRBD2 (6 bases). The CDR3 length is 15 residues. With 4 bases removed from V and 5 bases from J, the gap between germline ends came to 17 bases. Germline lookup yields CDR1 SGHRS and CDR2 YFSETQ. The CDR3 nucleotides are TGCGCCAGCAGCGTAGGGACTCCAGTTATAGATACGCAGTATTTT. This codes for CASSVGTPVIDTQYF.